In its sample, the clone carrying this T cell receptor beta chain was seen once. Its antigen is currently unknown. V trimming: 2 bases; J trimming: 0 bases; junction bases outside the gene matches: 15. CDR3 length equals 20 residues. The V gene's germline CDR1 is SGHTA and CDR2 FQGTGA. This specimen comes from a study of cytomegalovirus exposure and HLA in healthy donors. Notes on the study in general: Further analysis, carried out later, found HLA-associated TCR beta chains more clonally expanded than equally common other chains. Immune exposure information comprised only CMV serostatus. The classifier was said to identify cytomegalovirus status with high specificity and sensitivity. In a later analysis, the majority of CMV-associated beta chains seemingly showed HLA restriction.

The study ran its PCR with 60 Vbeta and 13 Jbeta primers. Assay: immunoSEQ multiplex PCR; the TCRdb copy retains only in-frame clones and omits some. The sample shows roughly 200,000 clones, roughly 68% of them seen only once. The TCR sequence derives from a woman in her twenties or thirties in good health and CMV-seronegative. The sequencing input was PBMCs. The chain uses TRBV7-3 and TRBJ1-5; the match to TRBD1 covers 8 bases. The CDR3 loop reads CASSLVSTGAPSYSNQPQHF. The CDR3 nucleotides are TGTGCCAGCAGCTTAGTGTCGACAGGGGCCCCCTCTTATAGCAATCAGCCCCAGCATTTT.